What follows are 4 T cell receptor beta chains derived from one specimen sequenced in a study of T cells after posttransplantation cyclophosphamide. Treatment was busulfan-fludarabine conditioning, a marrow graft, and cyclophosphamide on days +3 and +4. This table comes from immunoSEQ multiplex PCR, and its TCRdb copy is limited to in-frame clones, with some not included. The repertoire holds around 9,000 clones, with over 65% as singletons. Source: PBMCs, taken after allogeneic stem cell transplant with posttransplant cyclophosphamide. These receptor sequences come from a female patient between 35 and 55 years old who received an allogeneic stem cell transplant from an unrelated donor, was CMV-positive, and had no GVHD. Some T cells may arise from the graft donor.

The chain recombines TRBV7-2 with TRBJ1-2, with D possibly TRBD1 on 5 matching bases. Germline CDR1 SGHTA, CDR2 FQGNSA. V was clipped by 2 bases and J by 4 bases, with 8 bases between them. The CDR3 is made up of 13 amino acids. Here the CDR3 DNA reads TGTGCCAGCAGCTTAACAGGCCCCTATGGCTACACCTTC. As protein: CASSLTGPYGYTF.

This chain joins TRBV11-1 and TRBJ2-7, with TRBD2 as a possible D gene (6 bases). The germline CDR1 and CDR2 sequences are SGHAT and FQDESV (reference sequence). The V end lost 1 base, the J end lost 0 bases, and 10 bases lay between the germline ends. The CDR3 contains 15 residues. The CDR3 region is CASSLGTGSSYEQYF. The CDR3 nucleotides read TGTGCCAGCAGCTTAGGGACCGGGAGCTCCTACGAGCAGTACTTC.

The chain couples TRBV7-2 to TRBJ1-4, with D possibly matching TRBD1 (6 bases). The CDR3 spans 13 residues. From germline, CDR1 is SGHTA and CDR2 FQGNSA. Trimming stripped 6 bases from V and 5 bases from J, with 10 bases between. The DNA of the CDR3 is TGTGCCAGCAGTAAAGGACAGAATGAAAAACTGTTTTTT. Translated, it gives CASSKGQNEKLFF.

The chain joins TRBV5-6 to TRBJ2-2; 8 bases are shared with TRBD1. CDR1 and CDR2 from the germline V gene are SGHDT and YYEEEE. The CDR3 sequence is 15 residues long. V was pared by 0 bases and J by 5 bases, with 3 bases of the junction left unmatched. CDR3 amino acids: CASSLVDRETGELFF. Here the CDR3 DNA reads TGTGCCAGCAGCTTGGTGGACAGGGAAACCGGGGAGCTGTTTTTT.